This T cell receptor (beta chain) was retrieved from a study of shared T cell receptors in the human thymus. The data were produced by immunoSEQ multiplex PCR, yet TCRdb's version contains in-frame clones alone and is incomplete. This table has some 700,000 clones, more than 75% appearing once. Per the germline V gene, CDR1 is MDHEN and CDR2 is SYDVKM. This CDR3 has 16 amino acids. Trimming pared 6 bases from V and 0 bases from J, leaving 18 bases between. The same data also contributed to another study, on human thymus T cells. That paper notes: The thymus tissue came from resections taken during corrective heart surgery.

Sequences were obtained from thymocytes. The chain has TRBV28 and TRBJ2-7, with D possibly being TRBD1 (5 bases). The TCR comes from a boy under two years old with a congenital heart defect. CDR3: CASSSAREIPSYEQYF. The CDR3 DNA follows: TGTGCCAGCAGCTCGGCCAGGGAAATACCCTCCTACGAGCAGTACTTC.